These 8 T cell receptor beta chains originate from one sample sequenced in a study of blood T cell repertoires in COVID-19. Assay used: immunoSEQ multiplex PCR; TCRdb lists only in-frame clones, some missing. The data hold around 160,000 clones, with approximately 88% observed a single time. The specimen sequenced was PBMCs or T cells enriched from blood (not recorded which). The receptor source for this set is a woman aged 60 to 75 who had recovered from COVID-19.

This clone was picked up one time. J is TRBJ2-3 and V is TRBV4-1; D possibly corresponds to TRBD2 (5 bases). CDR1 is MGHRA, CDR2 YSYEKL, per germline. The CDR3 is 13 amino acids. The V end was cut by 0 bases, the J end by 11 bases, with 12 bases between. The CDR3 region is CASSQDLRGGQYF. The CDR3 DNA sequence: TGCGCCAGCAGCCAAGATCTCCGAGGAGGGCAGTATTTT.

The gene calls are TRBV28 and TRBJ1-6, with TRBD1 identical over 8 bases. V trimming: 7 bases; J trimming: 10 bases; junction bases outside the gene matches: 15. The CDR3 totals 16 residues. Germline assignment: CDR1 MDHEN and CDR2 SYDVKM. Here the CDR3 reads CASTTGQGAGGSPLHF. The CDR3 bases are TGTGCCAGCACCACTGGACAGGGAGCGGGTGGGTCACCCCTCCACTTT.

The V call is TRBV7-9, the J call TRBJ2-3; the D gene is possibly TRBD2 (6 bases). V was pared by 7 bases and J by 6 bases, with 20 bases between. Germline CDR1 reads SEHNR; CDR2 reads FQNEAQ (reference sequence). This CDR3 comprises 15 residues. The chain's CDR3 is CASTPGGASSDTQYF. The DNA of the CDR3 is TGTGCCAGCACCCCCGGGGGTGCCTCCTCCGATACGCAGTATTTT.

Here the CDR3 DNA reads TGTGCCAGCAGTTACGGTTCGGGGTTCCCCTACGAGCAGTACTTC. Residues: CASSYGSGFPYEQYF. V gene TRBV6-6 combines with J gene TRBJ2-7, with TRBD2 as a possible D gene (5 bases). Germline-derived CDR1 and CDR2 are MNHNY and SVGAGI (reference sequence). The CDR3 is 15 residues long. With 2 bases removed from V and 2 bases from J, the gap between germline ends came to 13 bases.

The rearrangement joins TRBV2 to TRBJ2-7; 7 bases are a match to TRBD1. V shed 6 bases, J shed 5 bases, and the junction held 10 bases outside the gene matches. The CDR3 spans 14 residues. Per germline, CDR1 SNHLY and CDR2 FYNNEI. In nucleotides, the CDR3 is TGTGCCAGCAGGGAGTCACAGGGGTTCAACGAGCAGTACTTC. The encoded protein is CASRESQGFNEQYF.

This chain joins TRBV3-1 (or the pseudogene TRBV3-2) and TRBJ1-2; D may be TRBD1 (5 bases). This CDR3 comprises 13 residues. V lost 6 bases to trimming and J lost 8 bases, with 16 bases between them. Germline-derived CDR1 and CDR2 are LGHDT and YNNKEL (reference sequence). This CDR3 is CASRFGGTEGYTF. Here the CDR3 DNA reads TGTGCCAGCAGGTTCGGGGGAACGGAGGGCTACACCTTC.

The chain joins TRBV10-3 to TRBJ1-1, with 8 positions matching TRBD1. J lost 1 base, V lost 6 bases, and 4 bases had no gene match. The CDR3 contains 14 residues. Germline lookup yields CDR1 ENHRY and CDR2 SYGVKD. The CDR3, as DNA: TGTGCCATCAGGGGACAGGCCCCGAACACTGAAGCTTTCTTT. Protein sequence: CAIRGQAPNTEAFF.

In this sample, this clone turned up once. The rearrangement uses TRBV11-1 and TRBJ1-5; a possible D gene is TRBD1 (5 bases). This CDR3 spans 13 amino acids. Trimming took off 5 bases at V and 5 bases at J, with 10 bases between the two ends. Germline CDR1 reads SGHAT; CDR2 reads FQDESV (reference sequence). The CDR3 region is CASSQTDDQPQHF. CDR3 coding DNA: TGTGCCAGCAGCCAGACAGACGATCAGCCCCAGCATTTT. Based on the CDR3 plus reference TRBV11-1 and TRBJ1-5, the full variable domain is EAEVAQSPRYKITEKSQAVAFWCDPISGHATLYWYRQILGQGPELLVQFQDESVVDDSQLPKDRFSAERLKGVDSTLKIQPAELGDSAMYLCASSQTDDQPQHFGDGTRLSIL.